These T cell receptor beta chains were read from a single sample in a study of OX40 agonist ivuxolimab in advanced cancers. Method: immunoSEQ multiplex PCR; TCRdb's copy keeps in-frame clones and lacks some. This sample has about 33,000 clones, with over 65% found just once. The sample in question was CD4+ or CD8+ T cells sorted from blood, obtained in a trial of the OX40 agonist ivuxolimab. The receptor source for this set is an adult with an advanced solid tumor such as melanoma, head and neck, liver or kidney cancer. Both conserved end residues are part of each CDR3. A D gene is named only where the DNA matches it firmly. Rows may omit the clone size; those that give it use once, few, many or a size class.

D gene: .; V gene: TRBV4-3; clone size: .; J gene: TRBJ2-7; CDR3 DNA: TGCGCCAGCAGCCAAGAACACTTCTCCTACGAGCAGTACTTC; CDR3 protein: CASSQEHFSYEQYF
D gene: TRBD1; V gene: TRBV9; clone size: .; J gene: TRBJ2-7; CDR3 DNA: TGTGCCAGCAGCGTAGGGCTTGGACAGGGATACGAGCAGTACTTC; CDR3 protein: CASSVGLGQGYEQYF
D gene: TRBD1; V gene: TRBV5-1; clone size: .; J gene: TRBJ1-2; CDR3 DNA: TGCGCCAGCAGCCCACCGATAGGACAGGGCGACTATGGCTACACCTTC; CDR3 protein: CASSPPIGQGDYGYTF
D gene: TRBD1; V gene: TRBV9; clone size: .; J gene: TRBJ2-5; CDR3 DNA: TGTGCCAGCAGCGTAGGGTCGACAGGGCAAGAGACCCAGTACTTC; CDR3 protein: CASSVGSTGQETQYF
D gene: TRBD2; V gene: TRBV9; clone size: .; J gene: TRBJ2-1; CDR3 DNA: TGTGCCAGCAGCTCAAGGACTAGCGGGGGCCCTCGGGAGCAGTTCTTC; CDR3 protein: CASSSRTSGGPREQFF
D gene: TRBD1; V gene: TRBV29-1; clone size: .; J gene: TRBJ1-1; CDR3 DNA: TGCAGCGCCAACAGGGGGAACACTGAAGCTTTCTTT; CDR3 protein: CSANRGNTEAFF
D gene: .; V gene: TRBV27; clone size: once; J gene: TRBJ2-7; CDR3 DNA: TGTGCCAGCAGTTTTTCAGGCGGGACGGGCTACGAGCAGTACTTC; CDR3 protein: CASSFSGGTGYEQYF
D gene: TRBD1; V gene: TRBV14; clone size: .; J gene: TRBJ2-4; CDR3 DNA: TGTGCCAGCAGCGTCACAGGGGTAGTAGCCAAAAACATTCAGTACTTC; CDR3 protein: CASSVTGVVAKNIQYF
D gene: TRBD1; V gene: TRBV19; clone size: .; J gene: TRBJ1-6; CDR3 DNA: TGTGCCAGTAGTCTTGGACAGGGGGTATATTCACCCCTCCACTTT; CDR3 protein: CASSLGQGVYSPLHF
D gene: TRBD2; V gene: TRBV10-2; clone size: .; J gene: TRBJ2-2; CDR3 DNA: TGCGCCAGCAGCTCGGGACTAGCGGGGAAAGTTACTACGAACACCGGGGAGCTGTTTTTT; CDR3 protein: CASSSGLAGKVTTNTGELFF
D gene: .; V gene: TRBV19; clone size: .; J gene: TRBJ2-3; CDR3 DNA: TGTGCCAGTAGTATGCTAGATACGCAGTATTTT; CDR3 protein: CASSMLDTQYF
D gene: .; V gene: TRBV4-3; clone size: .; J gene: TRBJ2-7; CDR3 DNA: TGCGCCAGCAGCCATGCACAGGGATACGAGCAGTACTTC; CDR3 protein: CASSHAQGYEQYF
D gene: .; V gene: TRBV7-6; clone size: .; J gene: TRBJ2-7; CDR3 DNA: TGTGCCAGCAGCCCTGAATTAGGTAACCCCGGTGGCGAGCAGTACTTC; CDR3 protein: CASSPELGNPGGEQYF
D gene: .; V gene: TRBV9; clone size: .; J gene: TRBJ1-2; CDR3 DNA: TGTGCCAGCAGCGGAGAGGGGTGGATTGGCTACACCTTC; CDR3 protein: CASSGEGWIGYTF
D gene: .; V gene: TRBV7-2; clone size: .; J gene: TRBJ2-7; CDR3 DNA: TGTGCCAGCAGCCAGACAGACTCCTACGAGCAGTACTTC; CDR3 protein: CASSQTDSYEQYF
D gene: .; V gene: TRBV9; clone size: once; J gene: TRBJ2-5; CDR3 DNA: TGTGCCAGCAGCGTAGGAGGTGAGGAGACCCAGTACTTC; CDR3 protein: CASSVGGEETQYF